The sequence of this T cell receptor (beta chain) was determined in a study of shared clonotypes between healthy human individuals. The assay ran at deep level. It was across several immunoSEQ plates that each subset's genomic DNA was evenly split. Sequenced by immunoSEQ multiplex PCR; TCRdb stores in-frame clones only, minus some. The sample includes over a million clones, roughly 96% of them seen just once. In the case of this clone: The antigen is undetermined.

Germline CDR1 and CDR2: MDHEN and SYDVKM. Trimming pared 3 bases from V and 6 bases from J, leaving 15 bases between. CDR3 size: 14 residues. Within Nashville, Tennessee resided all donors, each a Caucasian adult. Regarding the study as a whole: The sole specimen, blood, was sampled, and tissue repertoires likely differ.

What was sequenced was naive CD4+ T cells sorted from blood. Subset described: CD45RA+ positively selected. The chain is built from TRBV28 and TRBJ2-7; the D is unclear. The sequence was obtained from a man aged 25-45 years in good health. The CDR3 sequence is CASSFGGVRFEQYF. The CDR3 DNA reads TGTGCCAGCAGTTTTGGCGGAGTTCGGTTCGAGCAGTACTTC.